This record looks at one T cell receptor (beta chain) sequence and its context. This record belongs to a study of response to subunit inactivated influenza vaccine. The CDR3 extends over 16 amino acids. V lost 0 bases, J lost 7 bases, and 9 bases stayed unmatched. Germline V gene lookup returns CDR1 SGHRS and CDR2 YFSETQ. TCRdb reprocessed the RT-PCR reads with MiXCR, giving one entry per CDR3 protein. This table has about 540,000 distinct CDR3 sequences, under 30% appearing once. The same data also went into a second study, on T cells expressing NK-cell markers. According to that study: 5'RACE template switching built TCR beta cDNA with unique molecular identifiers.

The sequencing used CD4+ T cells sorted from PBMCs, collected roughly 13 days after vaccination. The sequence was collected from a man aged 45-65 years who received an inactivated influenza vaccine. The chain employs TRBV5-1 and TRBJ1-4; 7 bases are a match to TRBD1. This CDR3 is CASSLGVDRVVEKLFF. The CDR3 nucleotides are TGCGCCAGCAGCTTGGGAGTCGACAGGGTGGTTGAAAAACTGTTTTTT.